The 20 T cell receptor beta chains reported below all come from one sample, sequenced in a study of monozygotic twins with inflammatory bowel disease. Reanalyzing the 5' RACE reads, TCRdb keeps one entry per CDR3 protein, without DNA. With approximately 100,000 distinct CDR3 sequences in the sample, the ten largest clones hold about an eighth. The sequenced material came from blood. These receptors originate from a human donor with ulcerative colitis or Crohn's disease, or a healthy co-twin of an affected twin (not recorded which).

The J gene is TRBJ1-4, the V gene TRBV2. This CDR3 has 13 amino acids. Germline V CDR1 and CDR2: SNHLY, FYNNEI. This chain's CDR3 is CASSADYNEKLFF.

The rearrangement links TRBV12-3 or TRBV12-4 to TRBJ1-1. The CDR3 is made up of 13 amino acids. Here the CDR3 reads CASSFEGHTEAFF.

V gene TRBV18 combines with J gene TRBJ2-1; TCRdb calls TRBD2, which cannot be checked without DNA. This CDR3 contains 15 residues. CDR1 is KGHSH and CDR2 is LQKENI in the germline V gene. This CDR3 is CASSPSGTSRNEQFF.

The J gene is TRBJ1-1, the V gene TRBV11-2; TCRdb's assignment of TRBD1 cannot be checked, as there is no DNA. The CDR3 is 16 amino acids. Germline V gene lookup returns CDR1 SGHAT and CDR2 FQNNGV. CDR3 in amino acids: CASSLTLGRRNTEAFF.

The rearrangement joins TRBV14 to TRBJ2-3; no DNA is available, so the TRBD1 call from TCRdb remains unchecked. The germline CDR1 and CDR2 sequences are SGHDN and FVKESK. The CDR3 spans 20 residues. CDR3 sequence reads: CASSQRRFLDRGSRTDTQYF.

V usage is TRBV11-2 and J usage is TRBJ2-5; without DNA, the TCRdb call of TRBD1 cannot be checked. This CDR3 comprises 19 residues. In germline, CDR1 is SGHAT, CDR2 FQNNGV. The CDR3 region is CASSLGDRGGSGSQETQYF.

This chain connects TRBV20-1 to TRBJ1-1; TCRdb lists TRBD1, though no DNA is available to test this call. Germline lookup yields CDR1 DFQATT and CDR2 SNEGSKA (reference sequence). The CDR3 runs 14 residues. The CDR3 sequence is CSAGARGMGTEAFF.

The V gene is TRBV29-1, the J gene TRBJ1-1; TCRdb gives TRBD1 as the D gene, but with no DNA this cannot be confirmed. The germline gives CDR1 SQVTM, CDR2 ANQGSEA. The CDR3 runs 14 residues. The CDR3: CSTAGRPDITEAFF.

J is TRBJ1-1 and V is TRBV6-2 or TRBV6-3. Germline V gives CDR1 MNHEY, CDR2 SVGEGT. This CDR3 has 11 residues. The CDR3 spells CASLGGPGSFF.

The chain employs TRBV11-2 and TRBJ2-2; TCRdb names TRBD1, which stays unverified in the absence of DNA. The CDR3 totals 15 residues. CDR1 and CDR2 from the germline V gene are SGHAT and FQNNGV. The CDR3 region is CASSPLGEPTGELFF.

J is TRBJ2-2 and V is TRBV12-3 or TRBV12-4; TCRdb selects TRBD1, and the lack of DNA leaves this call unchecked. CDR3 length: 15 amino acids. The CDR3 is CASNRGTGGAGELFF.

CDR3 residues: CASSLIAGWGNEQFF. This chain joins TRBV5-1 and TRBJ2-1; TCRdb gives TRBD1 as the D gene, but with no DNA this cannot be confirmed. The CDR3 sequence is 15 residues long. The V gene's germline CDR1 is SGHRS and CDR2 YFSETQ. Filled out from reference TRBV5-1 and TRBJ2-1, the complete variable domain reads KAGVTQTPRYLIKTRGQQVTLSCSPISGHRSVSWYQQTPGQGLQFLFEYFSETQRNKGNFPGRFSGRQFSNSRSEMNVSTLELGDSALYLCASSLIAGWGNEQFFGPGTRLTVL.

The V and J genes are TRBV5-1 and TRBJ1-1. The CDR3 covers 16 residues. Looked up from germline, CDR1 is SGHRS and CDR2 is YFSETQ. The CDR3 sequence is CASSLSSDLGNTEAFF.

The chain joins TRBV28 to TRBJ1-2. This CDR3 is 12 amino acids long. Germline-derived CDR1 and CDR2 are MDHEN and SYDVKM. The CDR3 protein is CASSSWMYGYTF.

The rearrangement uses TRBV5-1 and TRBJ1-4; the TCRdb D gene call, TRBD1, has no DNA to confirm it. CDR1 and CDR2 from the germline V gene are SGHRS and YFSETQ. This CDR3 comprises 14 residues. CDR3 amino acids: CASSQGAANEKLFF.

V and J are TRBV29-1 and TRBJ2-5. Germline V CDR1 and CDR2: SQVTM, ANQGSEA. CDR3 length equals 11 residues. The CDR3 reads CSVSYQETQYF. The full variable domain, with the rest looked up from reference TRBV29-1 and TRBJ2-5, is SAVISQKPSRDICQRGTSLTIQCQVDSQVTMMFWYRQQPGQSLTLIATANQGSEATYESGFVIDKFPISRPNLTFSTLTVSNMSPEDSSIYLCSVSYQETQYFGPGTRLLVL.

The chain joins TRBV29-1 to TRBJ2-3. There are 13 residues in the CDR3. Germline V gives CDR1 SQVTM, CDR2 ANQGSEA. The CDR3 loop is CSVEDSLTDTQYF.

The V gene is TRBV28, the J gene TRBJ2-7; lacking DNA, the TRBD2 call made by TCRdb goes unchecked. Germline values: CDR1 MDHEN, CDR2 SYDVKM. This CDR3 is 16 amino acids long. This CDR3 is CASRLRGGDRVYEQYF.

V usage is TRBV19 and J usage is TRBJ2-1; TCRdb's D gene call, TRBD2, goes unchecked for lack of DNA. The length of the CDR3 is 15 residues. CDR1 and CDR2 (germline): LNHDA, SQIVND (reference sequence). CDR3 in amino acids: CASTSGGATYNKQFF.

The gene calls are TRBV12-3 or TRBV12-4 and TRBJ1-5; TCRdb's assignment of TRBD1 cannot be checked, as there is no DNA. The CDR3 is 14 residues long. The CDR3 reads CASSGRADNQPQHF.